This T cell receptor beta chain was identified during a study of T cells after yellow fever vaccination. Looking at the study overall: Fractions with few cells were prepared using SMART-Seq v4 Ultra Low Input.

To note about this clonotype: Antigen specificity is unknown.

A universal primer site and UMIs were added as TCR cDNA was made by 5'RACE template switching. A single record per CDR3 protein comes from TCRdb applying MiXCR to the 5' RACE reads. Here the sample spans under 550,000 distinct CDR3 sequences, 21% being singletons. General study results and limits: A small proportion of clonotypes was detected in both the CD4 and CD8 compartments.

Sequenced here: PBMCs, sampled less than 25 days after the first yellow fever vaccination. The TCR comes from a man younger than 35 who received the YFV17D yellow fever vaccine.

For the CDR3, the DNA is TGTGCCAGCACCCCAAGACAGGGATTGGGTTCACCCCTCCACTTT. As protein: CASTPRQGLGSPLHF. J is TRBJ1-6 and V is TRBV12-3 or TRBV12-4; 7 bases map to TRBD1. V shed 7 bases, J shed 9 bases, and the junction held 12 bases outside the gene matches. The CDR3 loop spans 15 amino acids.